The 21 T cell receptor beta chains below come from one sample, sequenced in a study of blood T cell repertoires in COVID-19. Clones were sequenced by immunoSEQ multiplex PCR, and TCRdb holds only the in-frame ones, with some missing. The sample lists about 25,000 clones, around 86% occurring once. The sequenced material came from peripheral blood. The receptors here all came from a man aged 45 to 65 with active COVID-19.

The chain carries TRBV5-1 and TRBJ2-1, with TRBD1 identical over 9 bases. Unmatched junction bases numbered 2, after V lost 4 bases and J lost 12 bases. CDR3 length: 11 amino acids. In germline, CDR1 is SGHRS, CDR2 YFSETQ. DNA of the CDR3: TGCGCCAGCAGCCCGGACAGGGGGCAGTTCTTC. As protein: CASSPDRGQFF.

The chain employs TRBV27 and TRBJ2-7; 9 bases match TRBD2. The V gene end was trimmed by 7 bases and the J gene end by 4 bases; junction bases not matched to a gene: 11. This CDR3 region has 15 residues. CDR1 and CDR2 from the germline V gene are MNHEY and SMNVEV (reference sequence). In DNA form, the CDR3 reads TGTGCCAGCACTCCGAGCGGGGGGTGGAGATACGAGCAGTACTTC. This translates into CASTPSGGWRYEQYF.

The J gene is TRBJ2-5, the V gene TRBV7-2; D is undetermined. The V gene's germline CDR1 is SGHTA and CDR2 FQGNSA. The length of the CDR3 is 13 residues. Trimming took 5 bases from V and 2 from J, leaving 9 bases between them. CDR3 protein: CASSGPSQETQYF. The CDR3 DNA reads as TGTGCCAGCAGCGGCCCCTCGCAAGAGACCCAGTACTTC.

The V gene is TRBV28, the J gene TRBJ2-4; no clear D. Trimming removed 2 bases from V and 0 bases from J, with 11 bases in between. The CDR3 has 16 residues. Germline V gene lookup returns CDR1 MDHEN and CDR2 SYDVKM. The CDR3 DNA reads TGTGCCAGCAGTTTAAGCGAGCAACTAGCCAAAAACATTCAGTACTTC. Its translation: CASSLSEQLAKNIQYF.

The V gene is TRBV2, the J gene TRBJ1-5, with a tentative D call TRBD1 (6 bases). This CDR3 has 16 residues. V was trimmed by 7 bases and J by 2 bases, leaving 18 bases between them. In germline, CDR1 is SNHLY, CDR2 FYNNEI. The CDR3 sequence: CASIPGQPGGNQPQHF. The CDR3, as DNA: TGTGCCAGCATCCCCGGACAGCCTGGGGGCAATCAGCCCCAGCATTTT.

The chain is built from TRBV5-1 and TRBJ2-7; maybe TRBD1 (5 bases). V was cut by 1 base and J by 3 bases, with 23 bases left in between. Germline V lookup: CDR1 SGHRS, CDR2 YFSETQ. This CDR3 comprises 18 residues. CDR3 DNA sequence: TGCGCCAGCAGCTTGCGTCAACAGACAGCTCTTAAGGTCTACGAGCAGTACTTC. Translated, it gives CASSLRQQTALKVYEQYF.

V and J are TRBV5-8 and TRBJ1-1; the D is unclear. Per germline, CDR1 SGHTS and CDR2 YDEGEE. V dropped 4 bases and J dropped 7 bases, with 14 bases sitting between them. This CDR3 has 13 residues. The CDR3 loop reads CASSLGGQDEAFF. In nucleotides, the CDR3 is TGTGCCAGCAGCCTTGGAGGGCAGGATGAAGCTTTCTTT.

The V and J genes are TRBV3-1 (or the pseudogene TRBV3-2) and TRBJ2-3; 12 bases map to TRBD2. Germline assignment: CDR1 LGHDT and CDR2 YNNKEL (reference sequence). V was pared by 3 bases and J by 5 bases, with 12 bases of the junction left unmatched. The CDR3 covers 18 residues. CDR3: CASSQKRLAGGFEDTQYF. The CDR3 DNA reads TGTGCCAGCAGCCAGAAAAGGCTAGCGGGAGGGTTTGAAGATACGCAGTATTTT.

This clone has just one count. The chain carries TRBV15 and TRBJ2-3; 8 bases match TRBD2. Germline assignment: CDR1 LNHNV and CDR2 YYDKDF (reference sequence). Unmatched junction bases numbered 3, after V lost 4 bases and J lost 3 bases. This CDR3 comprises 14 residues. CDR3 sequence (DNA): TGTGCCACCAGCATTAGCGGGGTGACAGATACGCAGTATTTT. Amino acids: CATSISGVTDTQYF. Filled out from reference TRBV15 and TRBJ2-3, the complete variable domain reads DAMVIQNPRYQVTQFGKPVTLSCSQTLNHNVMYWYQQKSSQAPKLLFHYYDKDFNNEADTPDNFQSRRPNTSFCFLDIRSPGLGDTAMYLCATSISGVTDTQYFGPGTRLTVL.

The chain combines TRBV4-1 with TRBJ2-5; no clear D. Germline V gene lookup returns CDR1 MGHRA and CDR2 YSYEKL. The V end was cut by 1 base, the J end by 4 bases, with 7 bases between. The CDR3 consists of 13 residues. CDR3 region: CASSQVVRETQYF. In DNA form, the CDR3 reads TGCGCCAGCAGCCAAGTAGTTAGAGAGACCCAGTACTTC.

The V gene is TRBV6-5, the J gene TRBJ1-1; D remains unclear. CDR1 is MNHEY, CDR2 SVGAGI, per germline. The CDR3 length is 14 residues. V lost 7 bases and J 4 bases, leaving 16 bases between the germline ends. This chain's CDR3 is CASTPTASGTEAFF. The CDR3 DNA follows: TGTGCCAGCACTCCCACGGCGAGCGGCACTGAAGCTTTCTTT.

This clone was observed a handful of times. V gene TRBV18 combines with J gene TRBJ2-7, with TRBD1 matching over 11 bases. Unmatched junction bases numbered 0, after V lost 2 bases and J lost 3 bases. This CDR3 spans 14 amino acids. CDR1 and CDR2 (germline): KGHSH, LQKENI. The CDR3: CASSPGTGGYEQYV. CDR3 in DNA: TGTGCCAGCTCACCAGGGACAGGGGGCTACGAGCAGTACGTC.

This clone was counted a single time. V usage is TRBV6-4 and J usage is TRBJ2-3; D might be TRBD2 (5 bases). This CDR3 contains 15 residues. CDR1 MRHNA and CDR2 SNTAGT come from the germline V gene. V dropped 4 bases and J dropped 0 bases, with 11 bases sitting between them. The CDR3 DNA follows: TGTGCCAGCAGTGGTAGCGCTTCTAGCACAGATACGCAGTATTTT. Amino acid sequence: CASSGSASSTDTQYF.

This clone was found a few times. CDR3 sequence (DNA): TGCAGCGTCGAGACTCTAGGACAGGTCTATGGCTACACCTTC. Translating it yields CSVETLGQVYGYTF. This chain links TRBV29-1 with TRBJ1-2, with 7 bases lining up with TRBD1. The CDR3 spans 14 residues. Losses at the gene ends were 6 bases for V and 4 bases for J; bases not matched to a gene: 11. Germline-derived CDR1 and CDR2 are SQVTM and ANQGSEA.

CDR3 residues: CASSHDGRNDRGNPYEQYF. CDR3 sequence (DNA): TGTGCCAGCAGCCACGATGGAAGAAACGACAGGGGTAATCCCTACGAGCAGTACTTC. This chain uses TRBV5-6 with TRBJ2-7; 8 bases match TRBD1. After removal of 4 bases from V and 2 bases from J, the junction contained 20 bases not matched to a gene. Germline V gives CDR1 SGHDT, CDR2 YYEEEE. This CDR3 has 19 amino acids.

With respect to this clone: The junction departs from the called germline gene at one end, perhaps through a read error. The CDR3 spells CASSVDGFGTGELFF. The CDR3 DNA follows: TGTGCTAGCAGCGTCGATGGGTTCGGGACCGGGGAGCTGTTTTTT. The chain uses TRBV7-7 and TRBJ2-2; D is uncertain. This CDR3 spans 15 amino acids. Germline V gene data show CDR1 as SSHAT and CDR2 as FNYEAQ (reference sequence).

This clone was counted once. The chain joins TRBV7-2 to TRBJ2-7; D gene ambiguous. The germline V gene has CDR1 SGHTA and CDR2 FQGNSA. Trimming stripped 2 bases from V and 3 bases from J, with 11 bases between. This CDR3 spans 14 amino acids. CDR3 sequence (DNA): TGTGCCAGCAGCTTATCTGTCCAGGACTACGAGCAGTACTTC. Amino acids: CASSLSVQDYEQYF.

The chain has TRBV7-8 and TRBJ2-5, with TRBD2 as a possible D gene (5 bases). Germline loops: CDR1 SGHVS, CDR2 FQNEAQ. Trimming cost V 0 bases and J 4 bases, with 15 bases left between them. This CDR3 contains 16 residues. CDR3 sequence reads: CASSLAPSSTRETQYF. The CDR3 DNA follows: TGTGCCAGCAGCTTAGCGCCCTCTAGCACAAGAGAGACCCAGTACTTC.

The V and J genes are TRBV7-8 and TRBJ2-3; TRBD2 aligns across 13 bases. The CDR3 has 15 amino acids. Germline values: CDR1 SGHVS, CDR2 FQNEAQ. After removal of 4 bases from V and 6 bases from J, the junction contained 4 bases not matched to a gene. CDR3 sequence reads: CASSSGLAGVDTQYF. The CDR3 coding sequence is TGTGCCAGCAGCTCTGGACTAGCGGGGGTGGATACGCAGTATTTT.

CDR3 bases: TGTGCCAGCAGCCAAGACCCAGGGGCGGGGGGCTACGAGCAGTACTTC. Translation: CASSQDPGAGGYEQYF. The gene calls are TRBV4-2 and TRBJ2-7; 8 bases align to TRBD2. V lost 0 bases to trimming and J lost 3 bases; unmatched junction nucleotides: 7. The germline gives CDR1 LGHNA, CDR2 YNFKEQ. The CDR3 totals 16 residues.

This clone came up once. V is TRBV5-5 and J is TRBJ2-1; the D is unclear. Trimming removed 2 bases at V and 8 bases at J, with 11 bases between. The CDR3 consists of 13 residues. The germline gives CDR1 SGHKS, CDR2 YYEKEE (reference sequence). CDR3: CASSFPSLYEQFF. The CDR3, as DNA: TGTGCCAGCAGCTTTCCTAGTTTGTATGAGCAGTTCTTC.